This TCR beta chain was identified during a study of cytomegalovirus exposure and HLA in healthy donors. While the first cohort had fewer than 850 subjects, the donors belonged to the separate validation cohort of over a hundred subjects. Germline V gene data show CDR1 as MNHEY and CDR2 as SMNVEV (reference sequence). The CDR3 has 16 amino acids. V was trimmed by 4 bases and J by 2 bases, leaving 14 bases between them. The protocol was immunoSEQ multiplex PCR, while the TCRdb copy is restricted to in-frame clones and leaves out a portion. The table shows fewer than 200,000 clones, with roughly 85% occurring only once.

The source material was PBMCs. V is TRBV27 and J is TRBJ2-2; maybe TRBD1 (5 bases). The clonotype comes from a man aged 18 to 29 in good health and CMV-seropositive. CDR3 DNA sequence: TGTGCCAGCAGTTGGGGCGGCTTGAAAAACACCGGGGAGCTGTTTTTT. It specifies CASSWGGLKNTGELFF.